The 2 T cell receptor beta chains presented below share a single source sample, sequenced in a study of blood T cell repertoires in COVID-19. Measured with immunoSEQ multiplex PCR; TCRdb has only the in-frame clones, and not every one. Of over 150,000 clones in the sample, around 84% were seen once. The sample comprised peripheral blood. All receptors derive from a man between 40 and 49 years old with acute or convalescent COVID-19.

V is TRBV2 and J is TRBJ2-2; D is possibly TRBD2 (6 bases). Trimming stripped 7 bases from V and 3 bases from J, with 9 bases between. Germline loops: CDR1 SNHLY, CDR2 FYNNEI. The CDR3 totals 13 residues. DNA for the CDR3: TGTGCCAGCATGGAGGGCTACACCGGGGAGCTGTTTTTT. Its protein product is CASMEGYTGELFF.

This clone was seen a single time. The V and J genes are TRBV10-3 and TRBJ1-6; D is possibly TRBD1 (6 bases). In germline, CDR1 is ENHRY, CDR2 SYGVKD. The CDR3 loop spans 16 amino acids. Trimming stripped 3 bases from V and 10 bases from J, with 19 bases between. The CDR3: CAISDQPPGESSPLHF. CDR3 DNA sequence: TGTGCCATCAGTGATCAACCGCCAGGGGAGAGCTCACCCCTCCACTTT.